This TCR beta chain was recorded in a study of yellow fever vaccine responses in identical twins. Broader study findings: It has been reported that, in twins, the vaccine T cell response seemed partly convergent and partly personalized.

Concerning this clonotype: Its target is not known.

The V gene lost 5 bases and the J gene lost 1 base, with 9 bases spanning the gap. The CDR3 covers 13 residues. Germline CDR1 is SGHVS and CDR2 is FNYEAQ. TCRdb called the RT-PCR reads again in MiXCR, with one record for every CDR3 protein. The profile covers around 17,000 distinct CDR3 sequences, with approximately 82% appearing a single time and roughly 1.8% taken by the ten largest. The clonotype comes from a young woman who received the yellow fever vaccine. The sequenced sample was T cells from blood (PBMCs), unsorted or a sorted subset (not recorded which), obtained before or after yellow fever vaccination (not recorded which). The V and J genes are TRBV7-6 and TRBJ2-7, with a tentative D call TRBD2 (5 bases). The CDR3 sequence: CASSVDFSYEQYF. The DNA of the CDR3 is TGTGCCAGCAGCGTGGACTTTTCCTACGAGCAGTACTTC.